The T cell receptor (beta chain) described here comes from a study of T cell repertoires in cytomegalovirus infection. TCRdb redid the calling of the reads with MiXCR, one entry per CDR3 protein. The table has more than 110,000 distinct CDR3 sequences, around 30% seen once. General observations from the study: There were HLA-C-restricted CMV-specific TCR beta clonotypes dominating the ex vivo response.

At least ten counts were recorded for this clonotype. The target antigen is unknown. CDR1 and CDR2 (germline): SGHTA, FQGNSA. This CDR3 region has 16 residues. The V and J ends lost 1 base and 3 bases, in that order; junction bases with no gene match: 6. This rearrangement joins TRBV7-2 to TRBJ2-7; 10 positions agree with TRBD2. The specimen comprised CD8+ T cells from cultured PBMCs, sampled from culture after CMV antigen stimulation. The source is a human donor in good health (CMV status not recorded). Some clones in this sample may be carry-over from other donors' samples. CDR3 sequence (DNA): TGTGCCAGCAGCTTAGGGGTAGCGGGGGGCGTCTACGAGCAGTACTTC. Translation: CASSLGVAGGVYEQYF.